Each of the 4 T cell receptor beta chains below was sequenced from the same sample in a study of CD8 T cells in Susac syndrome. Reverse transcription used roughly 0.5 to 1 ug RNA and random hexamers. Each CDR3 protein gets one entry after TCRdb re-called the immunoSEQ multiplex PCR reads with MiXCR. The table has 100,000 to 150,000 distinct CDR3 sequences, 90% to 95% seen once. The sample was CD4+ T cells from PBMCs. Receptors originate from a human donor with multiple sclerosis.

V usage is TRBV7-9 and J usage is TRBJ2-2; D is perhaps TRBD1 or TRBD2 (5 bases each). The V and J ends lost 5 bases and 7 bases respectively, with 14 bases between them. Germline values: CDR1 SEHNR, CDR2 FQNEAQ (reference sequence). This CDR3 region has 14 residues. CDR3 sequence: CASSPIRGGGELFF. In nucleotides, the CDR3 is TGTGCCAGCAGCCCAATACGGGGCGGCGGGGAGCTGTTTTTT.

The gene calls are TRBV30 and TRBJ1-1; D might be TRBD1 (5 bases). Trimming cost V 3 bases and J 1 base, with 12 bases left between them. The CDR3 covers 14 residues. Per germline, CDR1 GTSNPN and CDR2 SVGIG (reference sequence). The CDR3 region has the DNA TGTGCCTGGAGGGGGACGTTACAGAACACTGAAGCTTTCTTT. It translates to CAWRGTLQNTEAFF.

The chain couples TRBV30 to TRBJ1-2, with D unclear. The CDR3 is made up of 13 amino acids. CDR1 and CDR2 from the germline V gene are GTSNPN and SVGIG (reference sequence). V was shortened by 2 bases and J by 3 bases, with 10 bases between the two germline ends. This CDR3 is CAWSRGRDYGYTF. The CDR3 bases are TGTGCCTGGAGTCGAGGTAGGGACTATGGCTACACCTTC.

This clonotype was found once. V gene TRBV18 combines with J gene TRBJ1-6; 8 nucleotides line up with TRBD1. This CDR3 has 14 residues. Per germline, CDR1 KGHSH and CDR2 LQKENI. V gave up 6 bases and J gave up 8 bases; unmatched junction bases: 6. The CDR3 here is CASSTTGVDSPLHF. The CDR3 bases are TGTGCCAGCTCTACGACAGGGGTGGATTCACCCCTCCACTTT.